The 22 T cell receptor beta chains below were found in one sample sequenced in a study of cytomegalovirus exposure and HLA in healthy donors. Vbeta (60) and Jbeta (13) primers were used in the PCR. Using immunoSEQ multiplex PCR, the repertoire was profiled, and TCRdb retains in-frame clones only, with some absent. Of 90,000 to 100,000 clones in the sample, under 80% are singletons; the top ten hold approximately 2%. Specimen: PBMCs. These receptors all stem from a man aged 40-49 years in good health and CMV-seronegative.

A note on this clone: Relative to the germline gene, one junction end is altered; a read error may explain this. This sequence joins TRBV7-9 and TRBJ1-6; D remains unclear. CDR3 size: 15 residues. Germline lookup yields CDR1 SEHNR and CDR2 FQNEAQ (reference sequence). The chain's CDR3 is CSSSLSRPEDSPLHF. For the CDR3, the DNA is TGTTCCAGCAGCCTCTCTCGGCCGGAGGATTCACCCCTCCACTTT.

The chain joins TRBV6-6 to TRBJ2-1; unclear D gene. Germline CDR1 is MNHNY and CDR2 is SVGAGI (reference sequence). CDR3 size: 14 residues. V lost 6 bases and J lost 9, with 18 bases in between. The CDR3 region has the DNA TGTGCCAGCAGGACTTGGTCGAGATTCAGTGAGCAGTTCTTC. Translated: CASRTWSRFSEQFF.

The gene calls are TRBV29-1 and TRBJ2-2, with no clear D. The ends were cut back, 6 bases at V and 1 base at J, with 12 bases in the middle. There are 14 residues in the CDR3. Germline lookup yields CDR1 SQVTM and CDR2 ANQGSEA. The CDR3 here is CSVFTGGNTGELFF. Written as DNA, the CDR3 is TGCAGCGTATTCACCGGCGGGAACACCGGGGAGCTGTTTTTT.

The rearrangement joins TRBV9 to TRBJ2-3; 7 bases line up with TRBD2. Germline V lookup: CDR1 SGDLS, CDR2 YYNGEE. V lost 0 bases to trimming and J lost 2 bases; unmatched junction nucleotides: 6. This CDR3 is built from 16 residues. The CDR3 DNA sequence: TGTGCCAGCAGCGTAGAAGCGGGGTACTCCACAGATACGCAGTATTTT. It codes for CASSVEAGYSTDTQYF. Full variable domain (remainder filled in from reference TRBV9 and TRBJ2-3): DSGVTQTPKHLITATGQRVTLRCSPRSGDLSVYWYQQSLDQGLQFLIQYYNGEERAKGNILERFSAQQFPDLHSELNLSSLELGDSALYFCASSVEAGYSTDTQYFGPGTRLTVL.

The chain combines TRBV7-2 with TRBJ2-3; D ambiguous. The germline CDR1 and CDR2 sequences are SGHTA and FQGNSA. Trimming pared 6 bases from V and 3 bases from J, leaving 7 bases between. This CDR3 contains 12 residues. The CDR3 is CASRLQTDTQYF. CDR3 nucleotide sequence: TGTGCCAGCAGATTACAAACAGATACGCAGTATTTT.

The V and J genes are TRBV5-1 and TRBJ2-5; 12 bases line up with TRBD2. V shed 0 bases and J 5 bases; nucleotides not matched to a gene: 17. Germline values: CDR1 SGHRS, CDR2 YFSETQ. The length of the CDR3 is 20 residues. The CDR3 reads CASSLAGDRARLAGVETQYF. Here the CDR3 DNA reads TGCGCCAGCAGCTTGGCCGGGGACAGGGCAAGACTAGCGGGAGTGGAGACCCAGTACTTC.

The chain couples TRBV9 to TRBJ2-3; D gene ambiguous. Per the germline V gene, CDR1 is SGDLS and CDR2 is YYNGEE. The CDR3 runs 13 residues. V lost 0 bases and J lost 2, with 4 bases in between. The CDR3 spells CASSVGPTDTQYF. The DNA of the CDR3 is TGTGCCAGCAGCGTAGGGCCCACAGATACGCAGTATTTT.

The chain employs TRBV7-2 and TRBJ2-1, with no clear D. There are 16 residues in the CDR3. Germline V lookup: CDR1 SGHTA, CDR2 FQGNSA. Trimming removed 0 bases at V and 0 bases at J, with 9 bases between. DNA for the CDR3: TGTGCCAGCAGCTTAGCGGGCAGCCTCTCCTACAATGAGCAGTTCTTC. It yields the protein CASSLAGSLSYNEQFF.

CDR3 amino acids: CASSYSSGFSDTQYF. The CDR3 nucleotides read TGTGCCAGCAGTTACTCATCAGGGTTTTCAGATACGCAGTATTTT. The chain links TRBV6-5 to TRBJ2-3, with a tentative D call TRBD1 (5 bases). Germline V lookup: CDR1 MNHEY, CDR2 SVGAGI. V gave up 0 bases and J gave up 4 bases, with 11 bases separating them. This CDR3 is 15 amino acids long.

The chain has TRBV4-1 and TRBJ1-4; 12 nucleotides match TRBD1. CDR1 is MGHRA, CDR2 YSYEKL, per germline. The CDR3 is 14 amino acids. Losses at the gene ends were 4 bases for V and 10 bases for J; bases not matched to a gene: 4. DNA of the CDR3: TGCGCCAGCAGCCCGGGACAGGGGGCTGGAAAACTGTTTTTT. It encodes CASSPGQGAGKLFF.

The rearrangement uses TRBV6-5 and TRBJ2-7; TRBD1 aligns across 8 bases. This CDR3 contains 15 residues. Germline lookup yields CDR1 MNHEY and CDR2 SVGAGI. Trimming took 6 bases from V and 5 from J; bases not matched to a gene: 12. CDR3 bases: TGTGCCAGCAGAAATATCGGACAGGGTGGTCACGAGCAGTACTTC. Translated, it gives CASRNIGQGGHEQYF.

The chain links TRBV5-4 to TRBJ1-6, with D possibly TRBD1 on 5 matching bases. CDR1 and CDR2 (germline): SGHNT, YYREEE (reference sequence). CDR3 length: 15 amino acids. The V end lost 1 base, the J end lost 9 bases, and 14 bases lay between the germline ends. The CDR3 DNA follows: TGTGCCAGCAGCTTGCGGGGGGTGTACTCTTCACCCCTCCACTTT. It codes for CASSLRGVYSSPLHF.

This rearrangement joins TRBV7-7 to TRBJ2-5; no definite D call. CDR3 length: 13 amino acids. Trimming left V 2 bases short and J 2 bases short, with 6 bases between. CDR1 and CDR2 from the germline V gene are SSHAT and FNYEAQ (reference sequence). The CDR3 loop is CASSLSGQETQYF. The DNA for the CDR3 is TGTGCCAGCAGCTTATCCGGGCAAGAGACCCAGTACTTC.

V is TRBV7-8 and J is TRBJ2-3; 7 bases match TRBD2. The V gene's germline CDR1 is SGHVS and CDR2 FQNEAQ. The junction had 12 bases not matched to a gene; V was cut back by 7 bases and J by 5 bases. The CDR3 is made up of 15 amino acids. CDR3 region: CASTRISGNVDTQYF. The CDR3 DNA sequence: TGTGCCAGCACCAGGATCAGCGGGAACGTAGATACGCAGTATTTT.

The chain uses TRBV4-3 and TRBJ2-3, with D uncertain. Germline CDR1 LGHNA, CDR2 YSLEER. V was clipped by 4 bases and J by 2 bases, with 13 bases between them. The CDR3 contains 15 residues. CDR3 DNA sequence: TGCGCCAGCAGCCTTCGACGACTGGTCACAGATACGCAGTATTTT. It yields the protein CASSLRRLVTDTQYF.

The V gene is TRBV6-1, the J gene TRBJ2-3; the match to TRBD2 covers 8 bases. CDR1 MNHNS and CDR2 SASEGT come from the germline V gene. This CDR3 contains 14 residues. J gave up 0 bases and V 7 bases, and 3 bases lay outside the gene matches. In DNA, the CDR3 is TGTGCCAGCAAACTAGCGGAGAGCACAGATACGCAGTATTTT. Its translation is CASKLAESTDTQYF.

This clone was observed a single time. J is TRBJ2-5 and V is TRBV5-1, with D possibly being TRBD2 (6 bases). Germline V gives CDR1 SGHRS, CDR2 YFSETQ. The CDR3 has 12 residues. Trimming shortened V by 0 bases and J by 7 bases, and 7 bases separated the two germline ends. CDR3 DNA sequence: TGCGCCAGCAGCTTGGGGGGAGGGACCCAGTACTTC. Translating gives CASSLGGGTQYF. The whole variable domain, filled in from reference TRBV5-1 and TRBJ2-5, reads KAGVTQTPRYLIKTRGQQVTLSCSPISGHRSVSWYQQTPGQGLQFLFEYFSETQRNKGNFPGRFSGRQFSNSRSEMNVSTLELGDSALYLCASSLGGGTQYFGPGTRLLVL.

The rearrangement links TRBV29-1 to TRBJ1-2; possible D gene TRBD1, 6 bases. CDR1 is SQVTM, CDR2 ANQGSEA, per germline. This CDR3 is built from 13 residues. Trimming pared 6 bases from V and 0 bases from J, leaving 11 bases between. This CDR3 reads CSVRTVANYGYTF. The CDR3 coding sequence is TGCAGCGTCCGGACAGTAGCTAACTATGGCTACACCTTC.

The genes are TRBV15 and TRBJ1-4; TRBD1 agrees at 7 bases. Germline CDR1 reads LNHNV; CDR2 reads YYDKDF (reference sequence). The CDR3 is 16 residues long. With 1 base clipped from V and 3 bases from J, the junction kept 5 bases outside the gene matches. The CDR3 DNA follows: TGTGCCACCAGCAGAGTAGCAGGGGGGTCTAATGAAAAACTGTTTTTT. Translation: CATSRVAGGSNEKLFF.

The chain combines TRBV5-4 with TRBJ2-3, with 7 bases that match TRBD1. The CDR3 loop spans 15 amino acids. Germline CDR1 is SGHNT and CDR2 is YYREEE (reference sequence). V was clipped by 6 bases and J by 2 bases; unmatched bases: 9. CDR3 in DNA: TGTGCCAGCACCACAGCCGGGACAGACACAGATACGCAGTATTTT. This codes for CASTTAGTDTDTQYF.

The V call is TRBV7-2, the J call TRBJ1-1; tentative D call: TRBD1 (6 bases). The germline CDR1 and CDR2 sequences are SGHTA and FQGNSA. V lost 5 bases and J 5 bases, leaving 18 bases between the germline ends. The CDR3 covers 15 residues. CDR3 DNA: TGTGCCAGCAGCGCCTTACAGGGAGTCGTAACTGAAGCTTTCTTT. As protein: CASSALQGVVTEAFF.

This clone occurred a few times. This chain uses TRBV4-3 with TRBJ2-4; 12 nucleotides line up with TRBD2. CDR1 and CDR2 from the germline V gene are LGHNA and YSLEER. The CDR3 is 17 residues long. V lost 4 bases to trimming and J lost 4 bases; unmatched junction nucleotides: 8. The CDR3 coding sequence is TGCGCCAGCAGCCCGCACACTAGCGGGAGGACAAAAAACATTCAGTACTTC. Translation: CASSPHTSGRTKNIQYF.